The clone carrying this T cell receptor beta chain was seen many times. A single record per CDR3 protein comes from TCRdb applying MiXCR to the 5' RACE reads. The table has about 33,000 distinct CDR3 sequences, about 5% seen once. Per the germline V gene, CDR1 is MGHRA and CDR2 is YSYEKL. V gave up 1 base and J gave up 4 bases, with 16 bases separating them. The CDR3 covers 16 residues. This sample was taken from a study of early T cells in non-severe SARS-CoV-2 infection. The source is an adult who was a healthcare worker with PCR-confirmed SARS-CoV-2 infection or an uninfected control (not recorded which). Sequenced material: whole blood. The chain joins TRBV4-1 to TRBJ1-1; no clear D gene. The CDR3 DNA follows: TGCGCCAGCAGCCAAGTGAACCTTATTGTGATCACTGAAGCTTTCTTT. Amino acids: CASSQVNLIVITEAFF.